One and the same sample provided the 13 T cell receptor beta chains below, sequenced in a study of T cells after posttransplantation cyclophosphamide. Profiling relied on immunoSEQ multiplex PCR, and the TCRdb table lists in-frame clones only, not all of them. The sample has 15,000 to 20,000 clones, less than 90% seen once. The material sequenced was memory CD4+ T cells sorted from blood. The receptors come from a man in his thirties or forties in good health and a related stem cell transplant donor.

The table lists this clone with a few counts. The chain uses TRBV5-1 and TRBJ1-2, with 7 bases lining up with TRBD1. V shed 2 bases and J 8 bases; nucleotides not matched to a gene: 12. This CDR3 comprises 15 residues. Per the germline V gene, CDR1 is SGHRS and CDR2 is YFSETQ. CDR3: CASSFQGELSMGYTF. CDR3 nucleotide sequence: TGCGCCAGCAGCTTTCAGGGGGAACTATCTATGGGCTACACCTTC. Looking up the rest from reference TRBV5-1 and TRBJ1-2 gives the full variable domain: KAGVTQTPRYLIKTRGQQVTLSCSPISGHRSVSWYQQTPGQGLQFLFEYFSETQRNKGNFPGRFSGRQFSNSRSEMNVSTLELGDSALYLCASSFQGELSMGYTFGSGTRLTVV.

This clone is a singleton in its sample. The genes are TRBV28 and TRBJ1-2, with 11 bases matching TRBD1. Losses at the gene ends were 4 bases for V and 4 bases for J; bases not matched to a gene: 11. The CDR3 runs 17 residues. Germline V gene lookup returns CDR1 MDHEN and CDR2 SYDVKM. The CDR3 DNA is TGTGCCAGCAGTTCCCCTATGGACAGGGGGCGGGGCTATGGCTACACCTTC. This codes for CASSSPMDRGRGYGYTF.

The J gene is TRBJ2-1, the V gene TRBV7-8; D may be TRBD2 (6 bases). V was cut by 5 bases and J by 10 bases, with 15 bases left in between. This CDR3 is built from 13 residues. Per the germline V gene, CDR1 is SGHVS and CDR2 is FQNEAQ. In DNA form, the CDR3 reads TGTGCCAGCAGCCCAGGGCCTCGGGGGGAGCAGTTCTTC. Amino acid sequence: CASSPGPRGEQFF.

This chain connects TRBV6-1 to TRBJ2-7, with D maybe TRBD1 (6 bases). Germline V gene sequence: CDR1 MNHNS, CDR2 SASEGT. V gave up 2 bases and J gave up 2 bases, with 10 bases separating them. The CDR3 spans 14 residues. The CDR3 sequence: CASSEQGSTYEQYF. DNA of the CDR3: TGTGCCAGCAGTGAACAGGGGTCTACCTACGAGCAGTACTTC.

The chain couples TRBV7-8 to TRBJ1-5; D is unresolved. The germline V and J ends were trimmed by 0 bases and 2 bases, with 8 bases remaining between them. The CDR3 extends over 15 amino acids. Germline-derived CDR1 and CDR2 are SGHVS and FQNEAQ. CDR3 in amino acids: CASSLASVGNQPQHF. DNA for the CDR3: TGTGCCAGCAGCTTAGCGTCCGTAGGCAATCAGCCCCAGCATTTT.

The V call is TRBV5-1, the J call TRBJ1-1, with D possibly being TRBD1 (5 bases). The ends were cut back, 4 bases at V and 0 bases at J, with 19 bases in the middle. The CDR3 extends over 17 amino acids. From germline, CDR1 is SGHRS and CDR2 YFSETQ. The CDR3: CASSHWNRRSMNTEAFF. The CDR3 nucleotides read TGCGCCAGCAGCCATTGGAACAGGCGGTCGATGAACACTGAAGCTTTCTTT.

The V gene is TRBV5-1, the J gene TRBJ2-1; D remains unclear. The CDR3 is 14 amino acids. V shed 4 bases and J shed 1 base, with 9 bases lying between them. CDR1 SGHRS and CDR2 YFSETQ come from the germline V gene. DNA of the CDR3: TGCGCCAGCAGCCCCGACTGGTCCTACAATGAGCAGTTCTTC. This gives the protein CASSPDWSYNEQFF. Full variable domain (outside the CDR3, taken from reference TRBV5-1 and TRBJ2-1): KAGVTQTPRYLIKTRGQQVTLSCSPISGHRSVSWYQQTPGQGLQFLFEYFSETQRNKGNFPGRFSGRQFSNSRSEMNVSTLELGDSALYLCASSPDWSYNEQFFGPGTRLTVL.

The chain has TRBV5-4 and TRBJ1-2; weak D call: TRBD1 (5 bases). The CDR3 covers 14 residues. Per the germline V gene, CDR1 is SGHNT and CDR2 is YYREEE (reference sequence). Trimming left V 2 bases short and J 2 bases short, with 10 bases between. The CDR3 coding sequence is TGTGCCAGCAGCTTTCGTGGGGCCAACTATGGCTACACCTTC. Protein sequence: CASSFRGANYGYTF.

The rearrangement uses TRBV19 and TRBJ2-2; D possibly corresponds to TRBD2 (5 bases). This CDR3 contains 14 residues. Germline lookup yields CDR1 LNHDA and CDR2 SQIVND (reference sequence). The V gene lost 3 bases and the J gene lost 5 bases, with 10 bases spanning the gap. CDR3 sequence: CASSMWRLTGELFF. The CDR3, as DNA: TGTGCCAGTAGTATGTGGAGGTTGACCGGGGAGCTGTTTTTT.

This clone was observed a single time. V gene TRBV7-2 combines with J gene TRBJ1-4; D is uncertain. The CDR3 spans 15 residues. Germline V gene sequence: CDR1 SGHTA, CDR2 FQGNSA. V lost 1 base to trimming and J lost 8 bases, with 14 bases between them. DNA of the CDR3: TGTGCCAGCAGCTTAGACGGCGGCTCCCAGGAAAAACTGTTTTTT. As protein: CASSLDGGSQEKLFF.

The CDR3 loop is CASSLGYEQYF. In nucleotides, the CDR3 is TGTGCCAGCAGTCTCGGCTACGAGCAGTACTTC. This chain joins TRBV5-6 and TRBJ2-7; D is unclear. Trimming took 5 bases from V and 3 from J, leaving 6 bases between them. The germline V gene encodes CDR1 SGHDT and CDR2 YYEEEE. CDR3 length: 11 amino acids. Full variable domain (missing parts from reference TRBV5-6 and TRBJ2-7): DAGVTQSPTHLIKTRGQQVTLRCSPKSGHDTVSWYQQALGQGPQFIFQYYEEEERQRGNFPDRFSGHQFPNYSSELNVNALLLGDSALYLCASSLGYEQYFGPGTRLTVT.

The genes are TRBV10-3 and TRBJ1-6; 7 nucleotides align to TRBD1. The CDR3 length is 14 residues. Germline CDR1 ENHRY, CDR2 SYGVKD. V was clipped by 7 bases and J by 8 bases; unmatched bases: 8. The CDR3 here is CAINPTGSHSPLHF. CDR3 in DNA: TGTGCCATCAACCCGACAGGGTCACATTCACCCCTCCACTTT.

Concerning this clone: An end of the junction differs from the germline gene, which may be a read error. CDR3: CASSLAAGGHNEQFF. For the CDR3, the DNA is TGTGCTAGCAGCTTAGCAGCGGGGGGTCACAATGAGCAGTTCTTC. The V call is TRBV7-7, the J call TRBJ2-1; 9 bases fit TRBD2. Per germline, CDR1 SSHAT and CDR2 FNYEAQ (reference sequence). This CDR3 contains 15 residues.